Listed below are T cell receptor beta chains from one sample, sequenced in a study of blood T cell repertoires in COVID-19. The data were produced by immunoSEQ multiplex PCR, yet TCRdb's version contains in-frame clones alone and is incomplete. The sample has approximately 240,000 clones; about 80% are singletons. The material sequenced was peripheral blood. All receptors come from a woman aged 25 to 45 who had recovered from COVID-19. Each CDR3 is given with its conserved first and last residue. A D gene is named only where the DNA matches it firmly. Not all rows give a size; the values are once, few, many and, for expanded clones, a class.

d_call,j_call,clone_size,v_call,cdr3_nt,cdr3_aa
-,TRBJ2-5,-,TRBV7-9,TGTGCCAGCAGCAGTCCAACTGCAGAGACCCAGTACTTC,CASSSPTAETQYF
-,TRBJ1-6,once,TRBV27,TGTGCCAGCAGTTTAAGGGGCAGGCCCCTCGACGATAATTCACCCCTCCACTTT,CASSLRGRPLDDNSPLHF
TRBD1,TRBJ2-5,-,TRBV6-1,TGTGCCAGCAGTGAGACCTGGGACAGTCAAGAGACCCAGTACTTC,CASSETWDSQETQYF
TRBD1,TRBJ2-7,few,TRBV4-1,TGCGCCAGCAGCCAAGTCGGGACAGGAACCTACGAGCAGTACTTC,CASSQVGTGTYEQYF
-,TRBJ2-7,-,TRBV30,TGTGCCTGGAGCATCGGGGACGAGCAGTACTTC,CAWSIGDEQYF
TRBD1,TRBJ1-6,-,TRBV28,TGTGCCAGCGATGGGACAGGCGGGGTTAGTTCACCCCTCCACTTT,CASDGTGGVSSPLHF
TRBD2,TRBJ2-3,-,TRBV5-6,TGTGCCAGCAGCTTCGGGATAGCGGGAGGATATGATACGCAGTATTTT,CASSFGIAGGYDTQYF
-,TRBJ2-3,-,TRBV3-1/TRBV3-2,TGTGCCAGCAGCCTTTATCTAGCGTCTAGCACAGATACGCAGTATTTT,CASSLYLASSTDTQYF
-,TRBJ1-5,-,TRBV3-1/TRBV3-2,TGTGCCAGCAGCCCCAGGACGGGGAGCAATCAGCCCCAGCATTTT,CASSPRTGSNQPQHF
TRBD1,TRBJ1-5,-,TRBV15,TGTGCCACCAGCAGAGATCCGGGACAGGGGGCGTCGAGCAATCAGCCCCAGCATTTT,CATSRDPGQGASSNQPQHF
-,TRBJ1-4,-,TRBV3-1/TRBV3-2,TGTGCCAGCAGCCAGGGGGGAACTAATGAAAAACTGTTTTTT,CASSQGGTNEKLFF
-,TRBJ2-5,-,TRBV9,TGTGCCAGCAGCCCGGGGAATACCCAAGAGATCCAGTACTTC,CASSPGNTQEIQYF
TRBD1,TRBJ1-5,-,TRBV24-1,TGTGCCACCAGTGATGACAGGGGGTATCAGCCCCAGCATTTT,CATSDDRGYQPQHF
-,TRBJ2-5,-,TRBV5-1,TGCGCCAGCAGCTTGGCAGGTGGTCAAGAGACCCAGTACTTC,CASSLAGGQETQYF
TRBD2,TRBJ2-3,-,TRBV19,TGTGCCAGTAGTATTTATCGACTAGGGAGGGACACAGATACGCAGTATTTT,CASSIYRLGRDTDTQYF
-,TRBJ2-1,-,TRBV12-3/TRBV12-4,TGTGCCACCTCGGGGCGGGGTGAGCAGTTCTTC,CATSGRGEQFF
-,TRBJ1-2,many,TRBV5-4,TGTGCCAGCAGCCCGACAGGTAGTGGATATGGCTACACCTTC,CASSPTGSGYGYTF
TRBD1,TRBJ2-1,-,TRBV7-9,TGTGCCAGCAGCCCCCCTGGACAGGGCTATGAGCAGTTCTTC,CASSPPGQGYEQFF
-,TRBJ1-1,-,TRBV18,TGTGCCAGCTCACCGGGCGTGAACACTGAAGCTTTCTTT,CASSPGVNTEAFF
-,TRBJ2-3,once,TRBV5-4,TGTGCCAGCAGCTTGCCCGGGAGTGGTGCAGATACGCAGTATTTT,CASSLPGSGADTQYF
-,TRBJ2-3,-,TRBV4-2,TGTGCCAGCAGCCGGTCAGTGGGGGGTAGCACAGATACGCAGTATTTT,CASSRSVGGSTDTQYF
-,TRBJ2-7,-,TRBV3-1/TRBV3-2,TGTGCCAGCAGCCAACGTAGCTACGAGCAGTACTTC,CASSQRSYEQYF
TRBD1,TRBJ1-1,-,TRBV5-1,TGCGCCAGCAGCTTGAGACAGGGTAGGACTGAAGCTTTCTTT,CASSLRQGRTEAFF
TRBD1,TRBJ2-7,-,TRBV27,TGTGCCAGCAGTTTCCGGGGGATAGACAGGGGTGACGAGCAGTACTTC,CASSFRGIDRGDEQYF
TRBD2,TRBJ2-7,-,TRBV9,TGTGCCAGCAGCGCGAGCGGGAGCGTTTACGAGCAGTACTTC,CASSASGSVYEQYF
TRBD1,TRBJ1-1,-,TRBV28,TGTGCCAGCAGTTTCTTTCATCAGGGGGCACACACTGAAGCTTTCTTT,CASSFFHQGAHTEAFF
TRBD1,TRBJ1-1,-,TRBV6-2/TRBV6-3,TGTGCCAGCAGTACACGACAGGGGGGTAGCGCTTTCTTT,CASSTRQGGSAFF
TRBD2,TRBJ2-1,once,TRBV19,TGTGCCAGTTCTTCCTGGACTAGCGGGAGTGAGCAGTTCTTC,CASSSWTSGSEQFF
-,TRBJ2-5,once,TRBV29-1,TGCAGCGTTGAACCGCCGGTCGAGGAGACCCAGTACTTC,CSVEPPVEETQYF
TRBD2,TRBJ2-3,-,TRBV9,TGTGCCAGCACACCTCCCCCGGGACTAGGCACAGATACGCAGTATTTT,CASTPPPGLGTDTQYF
TRBD1,TRBJ1-1,-,TRBV2,TGTGCCAGCAGTCGGGACAGGGGGCTGTCGGCTTTCTTT,CASSRDRGLSAFF
TRBD2,TRBJ2-1,-,TRBV12-5,TGTGCTAGTGGTTTGTCTAGCGGGGGACGGTCTGAGCAGTTCTTC,CASGLSSGGRSEQFF
TRBD2,TRBJ2-7,many,TRBV30,TGTGCCTTGACTAGCGGCTCCTACGAGCAGTACTTC,CALTSGSYEQYF
-,TRBJ1-1,-,TRBV19,TGTGCCAGTAAGGGAGAAAGGAACACTGAAGCTTTCTTT,CASKGERNTEAFF
-,TRBJ1-2,-,TRBV19,TGTGCCAGTTCCCCAGAAGGGGTTCTGCCCCCTGGCTACACCTTC,CASSPEGVLPPGYTF